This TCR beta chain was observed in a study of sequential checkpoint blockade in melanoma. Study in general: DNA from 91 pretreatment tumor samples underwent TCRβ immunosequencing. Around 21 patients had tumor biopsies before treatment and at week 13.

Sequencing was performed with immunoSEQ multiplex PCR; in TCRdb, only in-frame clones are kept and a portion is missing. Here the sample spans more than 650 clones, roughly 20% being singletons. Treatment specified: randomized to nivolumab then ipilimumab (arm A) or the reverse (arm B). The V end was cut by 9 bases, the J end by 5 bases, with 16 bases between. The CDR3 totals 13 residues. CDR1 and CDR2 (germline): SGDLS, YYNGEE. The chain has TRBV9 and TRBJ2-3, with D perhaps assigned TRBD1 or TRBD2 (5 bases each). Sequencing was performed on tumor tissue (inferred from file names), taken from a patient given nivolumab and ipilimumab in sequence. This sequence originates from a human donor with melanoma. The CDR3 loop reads CATRNGAVDTQYF. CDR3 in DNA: TGTGCCACGCGGAACGGGGCGGTAGATACGCAGTATTTT.